This TCR beta chain appears in the sequencing data of a study of cytomegalovirus exposure and HLA in healthy donors. General observations from the study: An analysis was carried out at a later point. It showed that HLA-associated TCR beta chains were more clonally expanded than equally common non-associated chains. The study designated fewer than 200 TCR beta chains cytomegalovirus-associated.

Whereas donors were nominally healthy upon sampling, unrecorded immune exposures were probable. The CDR3 is 14 amino acids. V was shortened by 4 bases and J by 0 bases, with 12 bases between the two germline ends. Germline CDR1 is SQVTM and CDR2 is ANQGSEA. The PCR used 60 Vbeta and 13 Jbeta primers. Sequenced by immunoSEQ multiplex PCR; TCRdb stores in-frame clones only, minus some. Of 60,000 to 70,000 clones in the sample, approximately 80% were seen once. For this clone: Its specificity is unknown.

This chain uses TRBV29-1 with TRBJ1-1; tentative D call: TRBD1 (6 bases). Material for sequencing was PBMCs. This TCR derives from a woman aged 30 to 39 in good health and CMV-seronegative. CDR3 region: CSVVTGRVNTEAFF. CDR3 nucleotides: TGCAGCGTTGTAACAGGGCGGGTGAACACTGAAGCTTTCTTT.